The sequence of this TCR beta chain was determined in a study of tumor-infiltrating lymphocytes in oesophageal squamous cell carcinoma. TCRdb re-analysed the PCR reads in MiXCR, keeping a single row per CDR3 protein. The sample consists of over 10,000 distinct CDR3 sequences, approximately 50% of them appearing once. The germline CDR1 and CDR2 sequences are SGHNT and YYREEE (reference sequence). CDR3 length equals 18 residues. The chain couples TRBV5-4 to TRBJ2-1; TRBD2 matches 11 bases. The DNA end lines up better with TRBJ2-7; the J call may be wrong. What was sequenced was normal esophageal tissue next to the tumor. The receptor comes from a male donor with esophageal squamous cell carcinoma. The CDR3 nucleotides are TGTGCCAGCAGCTTGTTTCTCTATACTAGCGGGAGATACTACGAGCAGTACTTC. It specifies CASSLFLYTSGRYYEQYF.